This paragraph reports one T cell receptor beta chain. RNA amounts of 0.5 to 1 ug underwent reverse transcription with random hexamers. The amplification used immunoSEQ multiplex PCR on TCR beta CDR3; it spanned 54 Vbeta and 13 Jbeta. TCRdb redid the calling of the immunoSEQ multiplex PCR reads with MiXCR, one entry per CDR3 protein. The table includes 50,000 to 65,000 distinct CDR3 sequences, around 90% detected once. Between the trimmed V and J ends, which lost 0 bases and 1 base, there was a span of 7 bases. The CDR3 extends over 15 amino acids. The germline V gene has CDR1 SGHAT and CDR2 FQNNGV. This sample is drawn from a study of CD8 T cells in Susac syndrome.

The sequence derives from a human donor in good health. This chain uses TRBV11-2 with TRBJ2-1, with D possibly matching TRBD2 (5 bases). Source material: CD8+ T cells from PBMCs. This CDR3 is CASSLELGSYNEQFF. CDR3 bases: TGTGCCAGCAGCTTAGAACTAGGTTCCTACAATGAGCAGTTCTTC.